This entry is about one T cell receptor beta chain. In the source study's methods: Counts of nucleated cells, estimated from reference gene primer amplification, were obtained. Profiling relied on immunoSEQ multiplex PCR, and the TCRdb table lists in-frame clones only, not all of them. The D gene and trimming were derived from the DNA, and the V and J assignments and clone size from that table. The table has 200,000 to 250,000 clones, 70% to 85% seen once. This specimen belongs to a study of blood T cell repertoires in COVID-19. The V gene's germline CDR1 is MNHEY and CDR2 SMNVEV (reference sequence). This CDR3 is built from 16 residues. The V end lost 5 bases, the J end lost 2 bases, and 16 bases lay between the germline ends.

V is TRBV27 and J is TRBJ2-1; D might be TRBD2 (5 bases). The material sequenced was peripheral blood. The sequence was obtained from a human donor in a cohort sampled during active COVID-19. This CDR3 is CASSELLGVPYNEQFF. CDR3 DNA: TGTGCCAGCAGTGAACTTCTCGGGGTCCCCTACAATGAGCAGTTCTTC.